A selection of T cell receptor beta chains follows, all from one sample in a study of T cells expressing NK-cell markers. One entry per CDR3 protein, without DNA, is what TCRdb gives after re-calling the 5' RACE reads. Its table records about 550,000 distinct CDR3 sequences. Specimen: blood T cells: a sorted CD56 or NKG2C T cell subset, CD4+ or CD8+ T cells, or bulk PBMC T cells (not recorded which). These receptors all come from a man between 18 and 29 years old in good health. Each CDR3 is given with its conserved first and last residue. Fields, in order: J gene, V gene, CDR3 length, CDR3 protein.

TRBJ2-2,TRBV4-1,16,CASSQEGLENTGELFF
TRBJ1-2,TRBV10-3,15,CAISESLRAGNGYTF
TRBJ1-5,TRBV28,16,CASSPGTHYSNQPQHF
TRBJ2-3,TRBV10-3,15,CAISESPTGEDTQYF
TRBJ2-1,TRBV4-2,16,CASSQVASGAYNEQFF
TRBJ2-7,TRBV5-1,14,CASNAQGAQYEQYF
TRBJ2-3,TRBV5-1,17,CASSFRVGGRAVDTQYF
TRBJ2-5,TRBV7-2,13,CASSPGTMETQYF
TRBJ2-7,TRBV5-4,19,CASSSGLVLAGSRSYEQYF
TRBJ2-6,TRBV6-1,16,CASSPRGALGANVLTF
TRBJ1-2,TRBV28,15,CASSRGQGKNYGYTF
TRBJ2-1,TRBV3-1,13,CASSPPELDEQFF
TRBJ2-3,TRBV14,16,CASSPLMGGSTDTQYF
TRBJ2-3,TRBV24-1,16,CATSDRGSVGGDTQYF
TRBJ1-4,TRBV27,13,CASSRGGYEKLFF
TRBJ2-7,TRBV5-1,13,CASSPGQNYEQYF
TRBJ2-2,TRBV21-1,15,CASDPAGTNTGELFF
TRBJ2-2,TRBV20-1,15,CSAFRGRDNTGELFF
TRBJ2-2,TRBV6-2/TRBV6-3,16,CASSPPGSGMSGELFF
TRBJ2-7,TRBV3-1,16,CASSQSGRGGFNEQYF
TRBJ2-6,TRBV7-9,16,CASPPVGSVGANVLTF
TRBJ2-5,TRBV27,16,CASSLSTAGSRETQYF
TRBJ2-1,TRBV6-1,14,CASYSGGLGNEQFF
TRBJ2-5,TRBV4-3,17,CASSQEKVESGTETQYF
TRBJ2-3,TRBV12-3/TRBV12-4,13,CASTGGGENWQYF
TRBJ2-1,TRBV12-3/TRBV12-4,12,CATLDRGYEQFF
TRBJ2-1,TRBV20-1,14,CSATGTISYNEQFF
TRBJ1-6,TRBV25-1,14,CASSPKGGDSPLHF
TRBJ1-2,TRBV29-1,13,CSLWSGDEYGYTF
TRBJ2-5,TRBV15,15,CATSRHGDSWKTQYF
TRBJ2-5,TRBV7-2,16,CASSLTSGHRGETQYF
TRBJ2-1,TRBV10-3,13,CAIRTQGNNEQFF
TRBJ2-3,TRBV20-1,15,CSAGDDRGQADTQYF
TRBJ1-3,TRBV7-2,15,CASSLARASENTIYF
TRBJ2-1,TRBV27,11,CASSGGTTEFF
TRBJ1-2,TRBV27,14,CASGGMARGYGYTF
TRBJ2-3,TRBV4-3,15,CASSQGLAGTDTQYF
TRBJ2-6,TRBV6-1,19,CATLPRGADTYSGANVLTF
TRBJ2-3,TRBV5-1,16,CASSRASGREKDTQYF
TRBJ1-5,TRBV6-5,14,CASSYETGVQPQHF
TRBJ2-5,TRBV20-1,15,CSASLGSLVQETQYF
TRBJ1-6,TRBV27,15,CASSLSGGDGSPLHF
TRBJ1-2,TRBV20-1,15,CSALPWDRAPYGYTF
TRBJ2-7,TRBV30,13,CAWSGYRAYEQYF
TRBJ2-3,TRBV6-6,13,CASRRHSTDTQYF
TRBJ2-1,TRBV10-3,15,CAIRASGNFGNEQFF
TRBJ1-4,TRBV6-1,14,CASRGRDSNEKLFF
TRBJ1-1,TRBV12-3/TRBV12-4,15,CASSSRHNSNTEAFF
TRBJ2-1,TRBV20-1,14,CSARTSGSFNEQFF
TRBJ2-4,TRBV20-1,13,CSASQGTSGIQYF
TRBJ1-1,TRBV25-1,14,CASSEAGGGLEAFF
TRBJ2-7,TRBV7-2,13,CASSLFSGYEQYF
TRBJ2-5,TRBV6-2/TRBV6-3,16,CASRSRLAEDQETQYF
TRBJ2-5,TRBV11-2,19,CASSLDLTVGRGGQETQYF